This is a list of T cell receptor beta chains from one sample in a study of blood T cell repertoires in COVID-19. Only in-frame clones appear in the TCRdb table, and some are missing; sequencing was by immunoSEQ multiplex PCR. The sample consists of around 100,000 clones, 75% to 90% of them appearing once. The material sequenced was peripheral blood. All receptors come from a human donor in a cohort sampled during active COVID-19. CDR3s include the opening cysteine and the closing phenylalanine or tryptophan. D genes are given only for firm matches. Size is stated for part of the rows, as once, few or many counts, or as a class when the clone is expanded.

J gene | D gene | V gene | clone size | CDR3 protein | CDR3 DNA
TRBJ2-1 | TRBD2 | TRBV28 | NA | CASSSPGLQYNEQFF | TGTGCCAGCAGTTCCCCGGGACTACAATACAATGAGCAGTTCTTC
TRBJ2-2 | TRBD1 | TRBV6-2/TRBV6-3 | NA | CASSSSGTANTGELFF | TGTGCCAGCAGTTCGTCCGGGACAGCTAACACCGGGGAGCTGTTTTTT
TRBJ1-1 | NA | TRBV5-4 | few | CASSLELNTEAFF | TGTGCCAGCAGTTTGGAGCTGAACACTGAAGCTTTCTTT
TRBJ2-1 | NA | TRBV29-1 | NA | CSVSRGSSYNEQFF | TGCAGCGTGTCACGGGGGAGCTCCTACAATGAGCAGTTCTTC
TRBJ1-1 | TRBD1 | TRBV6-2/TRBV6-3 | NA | CASSYSGDRGPEAFF | TGTGCCAGCAGTTACTCAGGGGACAGGGGCCCTGAAGCTTTCTTT
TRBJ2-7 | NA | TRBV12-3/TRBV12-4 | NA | CASSLYTAYEQYF | TGTGCCAGCAGTTTGTACACCGCCTACGAGCAGTACTTC
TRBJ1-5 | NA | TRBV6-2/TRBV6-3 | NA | CASSRASEGNQPQHF | TGTGCCAGCAGCCGGGCTTCAGAAGGCAATCAGCCCCAGCATTTT
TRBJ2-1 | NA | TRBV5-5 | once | CASSLYGGYNEQFF | TGTGCCAGCAGCTTGTACGGGGGTTACAATGAGCAGTTCTTC
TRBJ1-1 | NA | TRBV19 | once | CASSSQGWTEAFF | TGTGCCAGTAGTAGCCAGGGTTGGACTGAAGCTTTCTTT
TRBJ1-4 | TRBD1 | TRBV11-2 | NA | CASSPGTARATNEKLFF | TGTGCCAGCAGCCCCGGGACAGCACGCGCAACTAATGAAAAACTGTTTTTT
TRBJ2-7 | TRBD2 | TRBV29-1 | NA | CSVVGHGGESSYEQYF | TGCAGCGTTGTAGGGCACGGGGGGGAAAGCTCCTACGAGCAGTACTTC
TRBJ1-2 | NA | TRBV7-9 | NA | CASSENRVGYTF | TGTGCCAGCAGCGAAAACAGGGTTGGCTACACCTTC
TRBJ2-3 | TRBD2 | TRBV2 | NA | CASGLAVRTDTQYF | TGTGCCAGCGGACTAGCGGTCCGCACAGATACGCAGTATTTT
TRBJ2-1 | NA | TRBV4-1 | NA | CASSQDREGAYNEQFF | TGCGCCAGCAGCCAAGATCGGGAAGGCGCCTACAATGAGCAGTTCTTC
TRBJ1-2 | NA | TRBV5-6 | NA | CASSSDGRAQRGYTF | TGTGCCAGCAGTTCTGATGGCAGGGCACAAAGGGGCTACACCTTC
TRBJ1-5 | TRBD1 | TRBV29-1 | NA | CSGGRGPDQPQHF | TGCAGCGGGGGCAGGGGGCCTGATCAGCCCCAGCATTTT
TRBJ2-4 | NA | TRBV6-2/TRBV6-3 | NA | CASSYQRNLAKNIQYF | TGTGCCAGCAGTTACCAGCGGAATCTAGCCAAAAACATTCAGTACTTC
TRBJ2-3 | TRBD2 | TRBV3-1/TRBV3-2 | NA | CASSKTSGDGGGDTQYF | TGTGCCAGCAGCAAGACTAGCGGGGATGGGGGTGGGGATACGCAGTATTTT
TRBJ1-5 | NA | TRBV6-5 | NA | CASSYSGVQPQHF | TGTGCCAGCAGTTACTCGGGAGTTCAGCCCCAGCATTTT
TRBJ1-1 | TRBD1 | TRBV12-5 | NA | CASGLDRGLNTEAFF | TGTGCTAGTGGTTTGGACAGGGGCCTGAACACTGAAGCTTTCTTT
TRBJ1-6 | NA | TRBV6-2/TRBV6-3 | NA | CASSYSGSSPLHF | TGTGCCAGCAGTTACTCCGGGAGTTCACCCCTCCACTTT
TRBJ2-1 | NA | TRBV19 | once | CASSTRGSYNEQFF | TGTGCCAGTAGTACTCGAGGCTCCTACAATGAGCAGTTCTTC
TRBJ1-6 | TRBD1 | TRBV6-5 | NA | CASTGGSYNSPLHF | TGTGCCAGCACAGGGGGATCCTATAATTCACCCCTCCACTTT
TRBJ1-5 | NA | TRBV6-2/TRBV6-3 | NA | CASSYPGRGSNQPQHF | TGTGCCAGCAGTTACCCTGGGAGGGGAAGCAATCAGCCCCAGCATTTT
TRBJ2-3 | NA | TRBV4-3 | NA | CASSPTGPTGAGGSTDTQYF | TGCGCCAGCAGCCCTACCGGGCCAACAGGGGCGGGGGGTTCCACAGATACGCAGTATTTT
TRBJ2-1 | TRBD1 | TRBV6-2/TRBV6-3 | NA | CASSTSGTGNNEQFF | TGTGCCAGCAGCACCTCCGGGACAGGGAACAATGAGCAGTTCTTC
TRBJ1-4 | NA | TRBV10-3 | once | CAISESGEGQNYEKLFF | TGTGCCATCAGTGAGTCCGGGGAGGGTCAAAACTATGAAAAACTGTTTTTT
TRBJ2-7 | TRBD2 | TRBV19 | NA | CASSRGLASGEQYF | TGTGCCAGTAGTAGGGGACTAGCATCTGGCGAGCAGTACTTC
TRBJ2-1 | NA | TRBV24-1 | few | CATSDAPGQGSHNEQFF | TGTGCCACCAGTGACGCACCTGGGCAGGGGAGCCACAATGAGCAGTTCTTC
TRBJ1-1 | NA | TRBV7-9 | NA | CASGYFGGTEAFF | TGTGCCAGCGGCTATTTCGGGGGCACTGAAGCTTTCTTT
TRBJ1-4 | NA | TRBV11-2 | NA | CASSSQAEKLFF | TGTGCCAGCAGCTCACAGGCTGAAAAACTGTTTTTT
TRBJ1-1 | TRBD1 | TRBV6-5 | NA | CASRTGQGSTEAFF | TGTGCCAGCAGGACGGGACAGGGTAGCACTGAAGCTTTCTTT
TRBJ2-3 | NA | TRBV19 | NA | CASSIRLARTSTDTQYF | TGTGCCAGTAGTATAAGGCTAGCGCGAACTAGCACAGATACGCAGTATTTT
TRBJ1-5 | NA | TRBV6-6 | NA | CASSRGQPQHF | TGTGCCAGCAGCAGGGGTCAGCCCCAGCATTTT
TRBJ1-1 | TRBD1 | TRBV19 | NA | CASAGTGLTEAFF | TGTGCCAGTGCCGGGACAGGGTTGACTGAAGCTTTCTTT